This T cell receptor beta chain is from a study of T cell responses to AZD1222 COVID-19 vaccine. Study outcomes and limitations: Sampling captured repertoires only after the peak T cell response. Spike-specific TCR depth and breadth grew after two AZD1222 doses.

Remarks on this clone: Its antigen is as yet unknown.

TCRdb keeps only in-frame clones here, not all; method: immunoSEQ multiplex PCR. Among 90,000 to 150,000 clones listed, about nine tenths were seen once. V trimming: 7 bases; J trimming: 4 bases; junction bases outside the gene matches: 8. Germline CDR1 is MNHEY and CDR2 is SVGAGI. The CDR3 is 14 residues long. Whether given at about 4 or about 12 weeks, second doses were pooled. The source material was peripheral blood, sampled 28 days after the second AZD1222 dose. The sequence was obtained from an adult who received the AZD1222 COVID-19 vaccine. The chain joins TRBV6-5 to TRBJ2-5, with TRBD2 matching over 8 bases. CDR3 residues: CASTTSGYAETQYF. CDR3 DNA sequence: TGTGCCAGCACCACTAGCGGCTACGCAGAGACCCAGTACTTC.